The 2 T cell receptor beta chains reported below all come from one sample, sequenced in a study of blood T cells in healthy people across ages. Primed by a sample-barcoded 5' primer and a J-beta primer mix, a second PCR proceeded for roughly 7 to 12 cycles. MiXCR was run by TCRdb on the 5' RACE reads, yielding one entry per CDR3 protein. The sample lists approximately 680,000 distinct CDR3 sequences, 32% occurring once. Sequencing was performed on blood. These receptors originate from a woman older than 75 in good health.

V and J are TRBV18 and TRBJ2-7, with TRBD1 as a possible D gene (6 bases). The J call may be faulty, since TRBJ2-5 better matches the DNA end. The CDR3 loop spans 17 amino acids. CDR1 KGHSH and CDR2 LQKENI come from the germline V gene. CDR3 protein: CASSPLHWDKSKETQYF. The CDR3 region has the DNA TGTGCCAGCTCACCGTTACACTGGGACAAATCCAAAGAGACCCAGTACTTC.

The V gene is TRBV7-2, the J gene TRBJ1-1, with D perhaps TRBD1 (5 bases). The CDR3 runs 17 residues. Trimming left V 2 bases short and J 0 bases short, with 16 bases between. Germline V lookup: CDR1 SGHTA, CDR2 FQGNSA. CDR3 amino acids: CASSLWGTRRLNTEAFF. The CDR3 DNA follows: TGTGCCAGCAGCTTATGGGGCACACGCAGATTGAACACTGAAGCTTTCTTT.